Detailed here is one T cell receptor (beta chain). The record originates from a study of CD8 T cells in Susac syndrome. The CDR3 has 17 residues. Trimming took off 0 bases at V and 4 bases at J, with 18 bases between the two ends. Germline CDR1 reads SGHVS; CDR2 reads FQNEAQ. Reverse transcription of roughly 0.5 to 1 ug RNA used random hexamers. MiXCR was run by TCRdb on the immunoSEQ multiplex PCR reads, yielding one entry per CDR3 protein. The sample has more than 95,000 distinct CDR3 sequences; about 92% are singletons. This clonotype originated in a human donor with multiple sclerosis. The sequenced sample consisted of CD4+ T cells from PBMCs. This chain joins TRBV7-8 and TRBJ2-5; D is possibly TRBD1 (6 bases). Here the CDR3 reads CASSLAAWGLEGETQYF. The CDR3 bases are TGTGCCAGCAGCTTAGCGGCTTGGGGGCTCGAGGGAGAGACCCAGTACTTC.